The rows below give T cell receptor beta chains drawn from one sample of a study of blood T cell repertoires in COVID-19. The table came from immunoSEQ multiplex PCR; TCRdb's copy has only in-frame clones and leaves some out. The repertoire consists of about 21,000 clones, with roughly 85% occurring once and the leading ten covering less than 35%. The sequenced sample consisted of peripheral blood. All receptors derive from a human donor with active COVID-19. The donor label of this sample is uncertain. CDR3s leave out the opening cysteine and the closing phenylalanine or tryptophan.

cdr3_aa j_call v_call
ASRDRSMNTEAF TRBJ1-1 TRBV6-5
ASSTVAGGPYEQY TRBJ2-7 TRBV19
ASSPTEPTGELF TRBJ2-2 TRBV9
ATGGSRAYEQY TRBJ2-7 TRBV2
ASSDTSGGPDTQY TRBJ2-3 TRBV6-1
ASSSTGDTQY TRBJ2-3 TRBV12-3/TRBV12-4
ASSIEGRRQAKNIQY TRBJ2-4 TRBV19
ATSGNQGAGYNEQF TRBJ2-1 TRBV24-1
ASTTTGGSGYT TRBJ1-2 TRBV6-6
ASGRYGLAYNEQF TRBJ2-1 TRBV6-5
ATQVGGGRDEQF TRBJ2-1 TRBV7-9
ASSRWTGQSNTEAF TRBJ1-1 TRBV27
ASSQDREAKETQY TRBJ2-5 TRBV3-1/TRBV3-2
ASSLRLAGFYNEQF TRBJ2-1 TRBV7-9
SVVTGSEQY TRBJ2-7 TRBV29-1
ASSPGSYTDTQY TRBJ2-3 TRBV28
ASSFPRGGTGTGELF TRBJ2-2 TRBV7-2
ASSQDTRTDTQY TRBJ2-3 TRBV3-1/TRBV3-2
ASNLDRETQY TRBJ2-5 TRBV7-9
ASSPTGGAYTEAF TRBJ1-1 TRBV5-6
AVQSGGHWGREQY TRBJ2-7 TRBV28
ASSLSRLAGDTQY TRBJ2-3 TRBV27
ASSFQGGTEAF TRBJ1-1 TRBV7-9
ASNPERALYEQY TRBJ2-7 TRBV7-2
ASSQGAGQPQH TRBJ1-5 TRBV28
ASSLGGRGCQETQY TRBJ2-5 TRBV7-4
ASSEEGTGYRMNTEAF TRBJ1-1 TRBV9
ASSLEGARYGYT TRBJ1-2 TRBV5-4
SANDGYGYT TRBJ1-2 TRBV20-1
ASSRDSGANVLT TRBJ2-6 TRBV7-3
ASSGGKQGLVGEQY TRBJ2-7 TRBV9
ASSLEQGAFSPLH TRBJ1-6 TRBV5-5
ASSSRISSYNEQF TRBJ2-1 TRBV7-8
ASSKDELRDRIYEQY TRBJ2-7 TRBV21-1
ASSQKQGVGTEAF TRBJ1-1 TRBV16
ASSLVTSGGVLDTQY TRBJ2-3 TRBV7-8
AISESIAGVAPGELF TRBJ2-2 TRBV10-3
ASRTGQALNTEAF TRBJ1-1 TRBV9
ASSLQGLGEKLF TRBJ1-4 TRBV19
ASSPQGSPLH TRBJ1-6 TRBV12-3/TRBV12-4
ASSLGSGVYGYT TRBJ1-2 TRBV5-1
ASSVGLAAQGANVLT TRBJ2-6 TRBV13
ASSPRAGRVNEQF TRBJ2-1 TRBV18
ASSLDFTGESTDTQY TRBJ2-3 TRBV7-8
ASSNRDRTYSGANVLT TRBJ2-6 TRBV21-1
ASSKGRTSGGDTQY TRBJ2-3 TRBV21-1
ASLWTGVGEKLF TRBJ1-4 TRBV6-5
ASSLRDSGTDTQY TRBJ2-3 TRBV19
ASSLPRRGYT TRBJ1-2 TRBV12-3/TRBV12-4
ASRPRQAPHSSYNSPLH TRBJ1-6 TRBV12-2